The 30 T cell receptor beta chains below all came from one sample that was sequenced in a study of immune heterogeneity within non-small cell lung tumors. The TCR beta CDR3 region underwent multiplex PCR amplification with 32 V and 13 J primers. TCRdb re-analysed the multiplex PCR reads in MiXCR, keeping a single row per CDR3 protein. The sample has about 22,000 distinct CDR3 sequences, around 26% seen once; the top ten hold over 3.5%. Template material comprised bulk tumor genomic DNA at 550 to 650 ng per sample. Doctors removed several biopsies from each primary tumor during surgery, keeping them far apart. Curative surgery was undertaken by patients, who had untreated, newly diagnosed non-small cell lung cancer. Sample: lung tumor tissue. All receptors come from a man aged 35-49 years with non-small cell lung cancer.

This chain joins TRBV19 and TRBJ2-7; 10 bases align to TRBD1. Germline V gives CDR1 LNHDA, CDR2 SQIVND (reference sequence). J lost 0 bases, V lost 4 bases, and 9 bases had no gene match. The CDR3 totals 17 residues. The CDR3 region is CASSRDRGATNSYEQYF. The CDR3 bases are TGTGCCAGTAGTAGGGACAGGGGTGCAACCAACTCCTACGAGCAGTACTTC.

This clonotype was seen many times. This sequence joins TRBV5-1 and TRBJ2-3; D gene uncertain. The germline V gene has CDR1 SGHRS and CDR2 YFSETQ. V was cut by 3 bases and J by 5 bases, with 7 bases left in between. The CDR3 covers 12 residues. The CDR3 loop is CASSSTLDTQYF. The CDR3, as DNA: TGCGCCAGCAGCTCTACACTAGATACGCAGTATTTT.

The chain carries TRBV11-1 and TRBJ2-1; D is unresolved. V was trimmed by 3 bases and J by 2 bases, leaving 8 bases between them. CDR1 SGHAT and CDR2 FQDESV come from the germline V gene (reference sequence). The CDR3 has 14 amino acids. DNA of the CDR3: TGTGCCAGCAGCTTGACGCTTACCTACAATGAGCAGTTCTTC. This sequence encodes CASSLTLTYNEQFF.

The chain employs TRBV5-4 and TRBJ2-1; 11 bases fit TRBD2. V trimming: 4 bases; J trimming: 9 bases; junction bases outside the gene matches: 9. In germline, CDR1 is SGHNT, CDR2 YYREEE (reference sequence). This CDR3 is 15 amino acids long. CDR3 residues: CASSPGLADSGEQFF. CDR3 nucleotide sequence: TGTGCCAGCAGCCCGGGACTAGCGGATTCGGGTGAGCAGTTCTTC.

Remarks on this clonotype: A much larger clone sits a single nucleotide away, making a read error possible. The chain links TRBV5-8 to TRBJ2-7, with D possibly being TRBD1 (6 bases). In germline, CDR1 is SGHTS, CDR2 YDEGEE. Deletions cut 5 bases from V and 1 base from J, with 19 bases between. The CDR3 contains 16 residues. Here the CDR3 reads CASRRAVQGSSYEQYF. In DNA form, the CDR3 reads TGTGCCAGCAGACGAGCGGTACAGGGAAGTTCCTACGAGCAGTACTTC.

As to this clonotype: A single base separates this from a much larger clone, so it may be a read error. The CDR3 nucleotides are TGCAGTGCCGCGAGGAGCCAGTTGCCAAGCGAGCAGTACTTC. This gives the protein CSAARSQLPSEQYF. The V gene is TRBV20-1, the J gene TRBJ2-7; D gene ambiguous. Trimming removed 6 bases at V and 6 bases at J, with 21 bases between. The CDR3 totals 14 residues. The germline V gene has CDR1 DFQATT and CDR2 SNEGSKA (reference sequence).

This clonotype occurred once. A much larger clone lies one base from this, so it may be a read error. V is TRBV5-1 and J is TRBJ2-1, with a weak D call TRBD2 (6 bases). Germline values: CDR1 SGHRS, CDR2 YFSETQ. This CDR3 is 12 amino acids long. Trimming shortened V by 6 bases and J by 15 bases, and 19 bases separated the two germline ends. CDR3 bases: TGCGCCAGCATCCCCGGGACTGAAACCCCGTTCTTC. Translating gives CASIPGTETPFF.

This clonotype is medium-sized (0.01 to 0.1%). The chain recombines TRBV6-1 with TRBJ2-5; the match to TRBD2 covers 8 bases. Germline CDR1 is MNHNS and CDR2 is SASEGT. V shed 6 bases and J 5 bases; nucleotides not matched to a gene: 8. The CDR3 runs to 14 residues. This CDR3 reads CASRGAGVGETQYF. CDR3 DNA: TGTGCCAGCAGAGGAGCGGGAGTGGGTGAGACCCAGTACTTC.

This clonotype is medium-sized (0.01 to 0.1%). The chain couples TRBV11-3 to TRBJ2-2; D might be TRBD2 (6 bases). CDR3 size: 15 residues. The germline gives CDR1 SGHNT, CDR2 YENEEA. V shed 3 bases and J shed 5 bases, with 13 bases lying between them. DNA of the CDR3: TGTGCCAGCAGCTTGCCGGGACTGGGTACCGGGGAGCTGTTTTTT. Amino acid sequence: CASSLPGLGTGELFF.

The V gene is TRBV9, the J gene TRBJ1-3; no definite D call. This CDR3 region has 13 residues. Germline CDR1 SGDLS, CDR2 YYNGEE. Trimming left V 0 bases short and J 5 bases short, with 6 bases between. CDR3 sequence: CASSVGPRNTIYF. In DNA, the CDR3 is TGTGCCAGCAGCGTAGGTCCTCGAAACACCATATATTTT.

This clonotype was seen ten or more times. The genes are TRBV20-1 and TRBJ1-2, with D unclear. Germline lookup yields CDR1 DFQATT and CDR2 SNEGSKA (reference sequence). Between the trimmed V and J ends, which lost 8 bases and 2 bases, there was a span of 12 bases. The CDR3 length is 12 residues. CDR3 DNA: TGCAGTACACTCGGAGCGAACTATGGCTACACCTTC. Translation gives CSTLGANYGYTF.

This chain connects TRBV5-6 to TRBJ2-3; D unclear. The germline V gene has CDR1 SGHDT and CDR2 YYEEEE. The length of the CDR3 is 14 residues. The V end was cut by 1 base, the J end by 5 bases, with 11 bases between. CDR3: CASSLLGSEDTQYF. For the CDR3, the DNA is TGTGCCAGCAGCTTGTTAGGCTCGGAAGATACGCAGTATTTT.

By proportion, this clonotype is medium-sized. The chain combines TRBV12-5 with TRBJ1-3; D remains unclear. The CDR3 extends over 18 amino acids. V was cut by 3 bases and J by 7 bases, with 25 bases left in between. Germline CDR1 is LGHNT and CDR2 is FRNRAP. The CDR3: CASGFSEGSVSLGNTIYF. The CDR3 DNA reads TGTGCTAGTGGTTTTTCAGAGGGTTCTGTGAGTCTGGGGAACACCATATATTTT.

This clonotype was detected only a few times. DNA of the CDR3: TGTGCCAGCAGTAAACGGGACAGAGAGACCCAGTACTTC. It is translated as CASSKRDRETQYF. The rearrangement links TRBV2 to TRBJ2-5; TRBD1 matches at 7 bases. The CDR3 consists of 13 residues. V shed 5 bases and J 4 bases; nucleotides not matched to a gene: 4. Germline loops: CDR1 SNHLY, CDR2 FYNNEI.

Remarks on this clonotype: A much larger clone differs from this one at a single base, so this may be a read error. The chain links TRBV28 to TRBJ2-7; 7 positions agree with TRBD2. CDR1 is MDHEN, CDR2 SYDVKM, per germline. V gave up 6 bases and J gave up 4 bases; unmatched junction bases: 15. The CDR3 is 16 amino acids. Written as DNA, the CDR3 is TGTGCCAGCAGCGTAGCCGGGACTAACGGGGTTTACGAGCAGTACTTC. As protein: CASSVAGTNGVYEQYF. The full variable domain, completed using reference TRBV28 and TRBJ2-7, is DVKVTQSSRYLVKRTGEKVFLECVQDMDHENMFWYRQDPGLGLRLIYFSYDVKMKEKGDIPEGYSVSREKKERFSLILESASTNQTSMYLCASSVAGTNGVYEQYFGPGTRLTVT.

Comments on this clonotype: One end of the junction is discordant with germline, which a read error may explain. The J gene is TRBJ1-4, the V gene TRBV5-5; D not certain. Germline assignment: CDR1 SGHKS and CDR2 YYEKEE (reference sequence). This CDR3 contains 14 residues. The CDR3 bases are TGTGCCAGCAGCGCGGACGGGCGGGATGAAAAACTGGTTTTT. Protein: CASSADGRDEKLVF. Full variable domain (remainder filled in from reference TRBV5-5 and TRBJ1-4): DAGVTQSPTHLIKTRGQQVTLRCSPISGHKSVSWYQQVLGQGPQFIFQYYEKEERGRGNFPDRFSARQFPNYSSELNVNALLLGDSALYLCASSADGRDEKLVFGSGTQLSVL.

Points on this clonotype: A much bigger clone sits one base away, suggesting this may be a read error. The V call is TRBV12-3 or TRBV12-4, the J call TRBJ2-3; 8 positions agree with TRBD2. The CDR3 extends over 16 amino acids. The CDR3, as DNA: TGTGCCAGCAGTTTTCGAGGACTAGCATCAGGAGATATGCAGTATTTT. It encodes CASSFRGLASGDMQYF.

This clonotype showed up just a few times. This chain uses TRBV4-1 with TRBJ2-7; 8 nucleotides match TRBD1. V gave up 0 bases and J gave up 5 bases; unmatched junction bases: 9. Germline loops: CDR1 MGHRA, CDR2 YSYEKL. The CDR3 spans 16 residues. The CDR3 coding sequence is TGCGCCAGCAGCCAAGATTGGGCCAGGGGGCAGGACGAGCAGTACTTC. This gives the protein CASSQDWARGQDEQYF.

This clonotype has a count of ten or more. The genes are TRBV15 and TRBJ2-1, with D uncertain. V was cut by 0 bases and J by 3 bases, with 9 bases left in between. Germline loops: CDR1 LNHNV, CDR2 YYDKDF (reference sequence). The CDR3 loop spans 15 amino acids. The CDR3 DNA is TGTGCCACCAGCAGAGATCCTACAGTCTACAATGAGCAGTTCTTC. Protein: CATSRDPTVYNEQFF.

This clonotype was picked up many times. The V gene is TRBV30, the J gene TRBJ1-6; D remains ambiguous. The CDR3 consists of 14 residues. Germline V lookup: CDR1 GTSNPN, CDR2 SVGIG (reference sequence). V lost 2 bases to trimming and J lost 4 bases, with 9 bases between them. The CDR3 sequence: CAWSRAAYNSPLHF. The DNA for the CDR3 is TGTGCCTGGAGTAGGGCAGCGTATAATTCACCCCTCCACTTT.

This clonotype appeared a few times. The chain uses TRBV5-8 and TRBJ2-2; the D is unclear. CDR1 and CDR2 from the germline V gene are SGHTS and YDEGEE. Trimming left V 5 bases short and J 3 bases short, with 14 bases between. There are 15 residues in the CDR3. CDR3 loop: CASSWTVFDTGELFF. CDR3 bases: TGTGCCAGCAGTTGGACGGTGTTTGACACCGGGGAGCTGTTTTTT.

As regards this clonotype: A read error may be the cause here, since a much bigger clone is one base away. This rearrangement joins TRBV10-3 to TRBJ2-4; D not resolved. The germline CDR1 and CDR2 sequences are ENHRY and SYGVKD. Trimming left V 3 bases short and J 8 bases short, with 8 bases between. This CDR3 spans 12 amino acids. The CDR3 region is CAISEGIDIQYF. The CDR3 coding sequence is TGTGCCATCAGTGAAGGTATTGACATTCAGTACTTC.

V gene TRBV5-6 combines with J gene TRBJ1-2; possible D gene TRBD1, 5 bases. The CDR3 spans 20 residues. V was trimmed by 1 base and J by 2 bases, leaving 27 bases between them. CDR1 SGHDT and CDR2 YYEEEE come from the germline V gene. The CDR3 coding sequence is TGTGCCAGCAGCTTGTTTCTTAGGGTACCGGGAGGGGAAGAGAACTATGGCTACACCTTC. It encodes CASSLFLRVPGGEENYGYTF.

This clonotype was detected only a few times. This chain uses TRBV5-6 with TRBJ1-1, with no clear D. The CDR3 consists of 13 residues. From germline, CDR1 is SGHDT and CDR2 YYEEEE. V lost 1 base to trimming and J lost 4 bases, with 8 bases between them. The CDR3, as DNA: TGTGCCAGCAGCTTGCTTGACACCACTGAAGCTTTCTTT. It specifies CASSLLDTTEAFF.

About this clonotype itself: This may come from a read error, since a much larger clone is one base off. V is TRBV5-6 and J is TRBJ1-5, with a tentative D call TRBD1 (5 bases). This CDR3 has 15 residues. V lost 8 bases and J 1 base, leaving 16 bases between the germline ends. CDR1 and CDR2 (germline): SGHDT, YYEEEE. CDR3 sequence: CARSLWGWSNQPQHF. The CDR3 DNA reads as TGTGCCAGAAGCCTTTGGGGGTGGAGCAATCAGCCCCAGCATTTT.

The J gene is TRBJ2-1, the V gene TRBV7-9; 9 bases match TRBD2. The V gene end was trimmed by 2 bases and the J gene end by 7 bases; junction bases not matched to a gene: 9. CDR3 length: 16 amino acids. Germline loops: CDR1 SEHNR, CDR2 FQNEAQ (reference sequence). The CDR3 bases are TGTGCCAGCAGCTTATCTGATCTGGCGGGAGGGAATGAGCAGTTCTTC. As protein: CASSLSDLAGGNEQFF.

This clonotype was observed many times. V is TRBV13 and J is TRBJ1-3, with D unresolved. The CDR3 length is 14 residues. Trimming removed 5 bases at V and 0 bases at J, with 8 bases between. Per germline, CDR1 PRHDT and CDR2 FYEKMQ (reference sequence). The CDR3 loop reads CASSVSGSGNTIYF. In DNA, the CDR3 is TGTGCCAGCAGCGTATCAGGCTCTGGAAACACCATATATTTT.

In its sample, this clonotype was seen a few times. This chain joins TRBV12-3 or TRBV12-4 and TRBJ2-1, with 11 bases aligning to TRBD2. The CDR3 has 16 amino acids. The V segment lost 3 bases and the J segment 6 bases; nucleotides outside the gene matches: 7. The CDR3 DNA sequence: TGTGCCAGCAGTTTCATAGCGGGAGGGCCGGGCAATGAGCAGTTCTTC. It encodes CASSFIAGGPGNEQFF.

At least ten counts were recorded for this clonotype. The rearrangement uses TRBV3-1 and TRBJ2-3; 9 bases are a match to TRBD1. V gave up 1 base and J gave up 6 bases; unmatched junction bases: 8. Germline V CDR1 and CDR2: LGHDT, YNNKEL (reference sequence). CDR3 length equals 16 residues. CDR3 residues: CASSQVDTGGWDTQYF. In DNA, the CDR3 is TGTGCCAGCAGCCAAGTAGATACAGGGGGCTGGGATACGCAGTATTTT.

This clonotype occurred a few times. The chain carries TRBV6-1 and TRBJ2-5; D is possibly TRBD1 (6 bases). Trimming left V 6 bases short and J 4 bases short, with 18 bases between. This CDR3 spans 15 amino acids. The germline gives CDR1 MNHNS, CDR2 SASEGT. Here the CDR3 DNA reads TGTGCCAGCAGAAACCCCAGGGGCGCTAGAGAGACCCAGTACTTC. It yields the protein CASRNPRGARETQYF.